The 14 T cell receptor beta chains below all came from one sample that was sequenced in a study of blood T cell repertoires in COVID-19. The method was immunoSEQ multiplex PCR; TCRdb's version includes in-frame clones alone and lacks a portion of them. The sample contains approximately 50,000 clones, around 89% of which appear only once. The material sequenced was peripheral blood. These receptors all stem from a human donor in a cohort sampled during active COVID-19.

CDR3 protein: CASSMTLGSGANVLTF. DNA of the CDR3: TGTGCCAGTAGTATGACTCTTGGGTCTGGGGCCAACGTCCTGACTTTC. The chain carries TRBV19 and TRBJ2-6, with D unclear. The V and J ends lost 3 bases and 1 base respectively, with 10 bases between them. Germline CDR1 LNHDA, CDR2 SQIVND (reference sequence). The length of the CDR3 is 16 residues.

Relative to its sample, this clone is medium-sized. J is TRBJ2-4 and V is TRBV24-1; 9 positions agree with TRBD1. The V gene end was trimmed by 3 bases and the J gene end by 8 bases; junction bases not matched to a gene: 7. The CDR3 is 15 amino acids. Germline CDR1 and CDR2: KGHDR and SFDVKD. Here the CDR3 DNA reads TGTGCCACCAGTGATGGGGACAGGGAGGTGGACATTCAGTACTTC. It translates to CATSDGDREVDIQYF.

This sequence joins TRBV30 and TRBJ2-2; TRBD1 agrees at 8 bases. Trimming removed 3 bases from V and 3 bases from J; junction bases left unmatched: 12. Germline V CDR1 and CDR2: GTSNPN, SVGIG (reference sequence). The CDR3 covers 17 residues. CDR3 sequence: CAWRSHSGQVDTGELFF. The CDR3, as DNA: TGTGCCTGGAGGTCACACTCGGGACAGGTGGACACCGGGGAGCTGTTTTTT.

The chain couples TRBV5-1 to TRBJ1-2; TRBD1 agrees at 7 bases. The germline CDR1 and CDR2 sequences are SGHRS and YFSETQ. CDR3 length equals 13 residues. V lost 2 bases and J lost 7; bases outside the gene matches: 5. The CDR3, as DNA: TGCGCCAGCAGCTTTTCGGGACAGTCTGGCTACACCTTC. Its translation is CASSFSGQSGYTF.

The gene calls are TRBV5-1 and TRBJ2-3; D may be TRBD1 (5 bases). V gave up 6 bases and J gave up 1 base, with 18 bases separating them. CDR1 is SGHRS and CDR2 is YFSETQ in the germline V gene. There are 16 residues in the CDR3. The CDR3 nucleotides are TGCGCCAGCACCCCTTTAACAGGTTCGGGCACAGATACGCAGTATTTT. Its translation is CASTPLTGSGTDTQYF.

The J gene is TRBJ1-1, the V gene TRBV6-5, with no clear D. V lost 3 bases to trimming and J lost 2 bases, with 10 bases between them. Germline V gene lookup returns CDR1 MNHEY and CDR2 SVGAGI. This CDR3 has 14 amino acids. CDR3 in amino acids: CASSYLGTNTEAFF. The CDR3 DNA reads TGTGCCAGCAGTTATTTGGGCACAAACACTGAAGCTTTCTTT.

The rearrangement joins TRBV7-2 to TRBJ1-2; D gene uncertain. The V end lost 5 bases, the J end lost 5 bases, and 9 bases lay between the germline ends. Germline CDR1 and CDR2: SGHTA and FQGNSA. This CDR3 region has 12 residues. The CDR3 spells CASSRLQYGYTF. Written as DNA, the CDR3 is TGTGCCAGCAGCCGATTACAATATGGCTACACCTTC.

The chain couples TRBV12-5 to TRBJ2-7, with D possibly matching TRBD2 (5 bases). V shed 1 base and J shed 0 bases, with 10 bases lying between them. Germline V gene data show CDR1 as LGHNT and CDR2 as FRNRAP. The CDR3 covers 15 residues. The CDR3 DNA is TGTGCTAGTGGTTTGGGCAGGAGGAGCTCCTACGAGCAGTACTTC. Residues: CASGLGRRSSYEQYF.

The CDR3 DNA reads as TGTGCCTGGAGGGGGACTAGCGGGAGTTTATATGATACGCAGTATTTT. It encodes CAWRGTSGSLYDTQYF. The V and J genes are TRBV30 and TRBJ2-3; 14 bases match TRBD2. This CDR3 has 16 residues. Trimming removed 3 bases from V and 6 bases from J; junction bases left unmatched: 8. Per the germline V gene, CDR1 is GTSNPN and CDR2 is SVGIG (reference sequence). Combining the CDR3 with reference TRBV30 and TRBJ2-3 gives the whole variable domain SQTIHQWPATLVQPVGSPLSLECTVEGTSNPNLYWYRQAAGRGLQLLFYSVGIGQISSEVPQNLSASRPQDRQFILSSKKLLLSDSGFYLCAWRGTSGSLYDTQYFGPGTRLTVL.

The chain recombines TRBV7-9 with TRBJ2-3, with 11 bases lining up with TRBD2. The CDR3 spans 16 residues. The ends lost 2 bases at V and 5 bases at J; junction bases unmatched: 6. In germline, CDR1 is SEHNR, CDR2 FQNEAQ (reference sequence). CDR3 sequence: CASSLILAGAGDTQYF. CDR3 DNA sequence: TGTGCCAGCAGCTTAATACTAGCGGGGGCGGGAGATACGCAGTATTTT.

The genes are TRBV5-6 and TRBJ2-5, with TRBD1 matching over 8 bases. Germline V gene sequence: CDR1 SGHDT, CDR2 YYEEEE. Trimming cost V 0 bases and J 5 bases; bases outside gene matches: 3. This CDR3 contains 14 residues. For the CDR3, the DNA is TGTGCCAGCAGCTTGGACAGGGGGTGGGAGACCCAGTACTTC. As protein: CASSLDRGWETQYF.

This chain links TRBV9 with TRBJ2-7; 7 nucleotides align to TRBD1. The germline gives CDR1 SGDLS, CDR2 YYNGEE. The CDR3 has 15 amino acids. With 2 bases clipped from V and 3 bases from J, the junction kept 8 bases outside the gene matches. This CDR3 reads CASSVGGDSYYEQYF. DNA of the CDR3: TGTGCCAGCAGCGTTGGTGGGGACAGCTACTACGAGCAGTACTTC. Based on the CDR3 plus reference TRBV9 and TRBJ2-7, the full variable domain is DSGVTQTPKHLITATGQRVTLRCSPRSGDLSVYWYQQSLDQGLQFLIQYYNGEERAKGNILERFSAQQFPDLHSELNLSSLELGDSALYFCASSVGGDSYYEQYFGPGTRLTVT.

CDR3 in DNA: TGTGCCAGCAGCCCCGTACGGGGTAGTGAAAAACTGTTTTTT. Protein sequence: CASSPVRGSEKLFF. The rearrangement joins TRBV13 to TRBJ1-4; D is undetermined. CDR1 is PRHDT and CDR2 is FYEKMQ in the germline V gene (reference sequence). Deletions cut 5 bases from V and 7 bases from J, with 14 bases between. The length of the CDR3 is 14 residues.

The sample holds one count of this clone. The V call is TRBV7-3, the J call TRBJ2-1; 9 nucleotides agree with TRBD2. There are 17 residues in the CDR3. Germline V lookup: CDR1 SGHTA, CDR2 FQGTGA. J lost 6 bases, V lost 1 base, and 10 bases had no gene match. CDR3 bases: TGTGCCAGCAGCTTAATTCTAGCGGGGCATTTGGTCAATGAGCAGTTCTTC. It yields the protein CASSLILAGHLVNEQFF.